A single sample is the source of the 27 T cell receptor beta chains below, sequenced in a study of identical twins. TCRdb reprocessed the 5' RACE reads via MiXCR and lists one record per CDR3 protein. The profile shows roughly 280,000 distinct CDR3 sequences, more than 8% of them singletons. The sample also formed part of further work on yellow fever vaccine responses in identical twins.

Sample: CD8+ T cells sorted from blood. Source of these receptors: a woman under 30 in good health.

The sample holds a few counts of this clonotype. The genes are TRBV27 and TRBJ1-1; unclear D gene. CDR1 MNHEY and CDR2 SMNVEV come from the germline V gene (reference sequence). V lost 8 bases, J lost 7 bases, and 14 bases lay in between. This CDR3 has 12 residues. This CDR3 reads CASLGLADEAFF. The DNA for the CDR3 is TGTGCCAGCCTCGGCTTAGCCGATGAAGCTTTCTTT.

This chain uses TRBV6-4 with TRBJ2-3, with D tentatively TRBD2 (6 bases). The CDR3 consists of 14 residues. Germline CDR1 reads MRHNA; CDR2 reads SNTAGT. The ends were cut back, 3 bases at V and 4 bases at J, with 11 bases in the middle. The CDR3 DNA sequence: TGTGCCAGCAGTGAAGGGGCTAGCGCAGATACGCAGTATTTT. Its translation: CASSEGASADTQYF.

The table lists this clonotype with many counts. This chain links TRBV9 with TRBJ2-2; 13 bases map to TRBD2. From germline, CDR1 is SGDLS and CDR2 YYNGEE. The V gene end was trimmed by 3 bases and the J gene end by 6 bases; junction bases not matched to a gene: 11. There are 18 residues in the CDR3. The CDR3 bases are TGTGCCAGCAGCGCATTCGGACTAGCGGGGGTTTACGCCGGGGAGCTGTTTTTT. This encodes CASSAFGLAGVYAGELFF.

This clonotype was detected a few times. V is TRBV11-2 and J is TRBJ2-7; D not resolved. With 5 bases removed from V and 6 bases from J, the gap between germline ends came to 14 bases. The CDR3 is made up of 13 amino acids. Per the germline V gene, CDR1 is SGHAT and CDR2 is FQNNGV. Here the CDR3 reads CASSTDLRSEQYF. The CDR3 nucleotides read TGTGCCAGCAGCACAGACCTTCGGTCCGAGCAGTACTTC.

This clonotype occurred many times. This chain links TRBV20-1 with TRBJ2-1; D is unresolved. V lost 4 bases to trimming and J lost 3 bases, with 13 bases between them. This CDR3 has 14 amino acids. Per germline, CDR1 DFQATT and CDR2 SNEGSKA (reference sequence). CDR3 sequence reads: CSAISEQYYNEQFF. The CDR3, as DNA: TGCAGTGCTATCTCGGAGCAGTACTACAATGAGCAGTTCTTC.

This chain connects TRBV4-3 to TRBJ2-7, with D tentatively TRBD2 (6 bases). Trimming removed 2 bases from V and 3 bases from J, with 17 bases in between. Per the germline V gene, CDR1 is LGHNA and CDR2 is YSLEER. The length of the CDR3 is 16 residues. CDR3 region: CASSQYHTGVSYEQYF. The CDR3 DNA sequence: TGCGCCAGCAGCCAATATCATACGGGAGTAAGCTACGAGCAGTACTTC.

This clonotype was counted only a few times. V gene TRBV7-9 combines with J gene TRBJ2-7, with TRBD1 matching 7 bases. V lost 1 base and J lost 3; bases outside the gene matches: 9. This CDR3 region has 16 residues. Germline assignment: CDR1 SEHNR and CDR2 FQNEAQ (reference sequence). The CDR3 is CASSLVRGQSNYEQYF. The CDR3 DNA reads as TGTGCCAGCAGCTTAGTACGGGGACAGTCGAACTACGAGCAGTACTTC.

This clonotype was seen repeatedly, ten times or more. V gene TRBV15 combines with J gene TRBJ2-3, with 9 bases lining up with TRBD1. Trimming removed 0 bases from V and 6 bases from J; junction bases left unmatched: 7. The CDR3 is 16 residues long. From germline, CDR1 is LNHNV and CDR2 YYDKDF (reference sequence). For the CDR3, the DNA is TGTGCCACCAGCAGAGAGCTTACAGGGGGCTCGGATACGCAGTATTTT. Its protein is CATSRELTGGSDTQYF.

There are many counts of this clonotype. The chain carries TRBV4-2 and TRBJ2-1; 9 bases fit TRBD2. CDR1 and CDR2 from the germline V gene are LGHNA and YNFKEQ. Trimming removed 1 base from V and 0 bases from J; junction bases left unmatched: 16. The CDR3 is 21 residues long. CDR3 DNA: TGTGCCAGCAGCCAAGGCAGGGTTAGGCTAGCGGGGCCTAGCTCCTACAATGAGCAGTTCTTC. Translation: CASSQGRVRLAGPSSYNEQFF.

This clonotype was counted many times. The genes are TRBV5-6 and TRBJ2-1, with D possibly called TRBD1 or TRBD2 (5 bases each). With 0 bases removed from V and 2 bases from J, the gap between germline ends came to 12 bases. CDR1 is SGHDT, CDR2 YYEEEE, per germline. CDR3 length: 16 residues. CDR3 in amino acids: CASSLVGEIPYNEQFF. CDR3 DNA sequence: TGTGCCAGCAGCTTGGTAGGGGAGATTCCCTACAATGAGCAGTTCTTC.

The table lists this clonotype with many counts. The V gene is TRBV20-1, the J gene TRBJ1-2; D is unclear. Per germline, CDR1 DFQATT and CDR2 SNEGSKA (reference sequence). CDR3 length: 17 residues. V lost 0 bases, J lost 0 bases, and 17 bases lay in between. Here the CDR3 reads CSARDNVDARANYGYTF. CDR3 nucleotide sequence: TGCAGTGCTAGAGATAATGTGGACGCAAGAGCTAACTATGGCTACACCTTC.

This clonotype has at least ten counts. CDR3 protein: CSVTGGGNTGELFF. The CDR3 nucleotides are TGCAGCGTTACCGGGGGTGGAAACACCGGGGAGCTGTTTTTT. The rearrangement joins TRBV29-1 to TRBJ2-2; possibly TRBD2 for D (6 bases). Germline lookup yields CDR1 SQVTM and CDR2 ANQGSEA. V lost 5 bases and J lost 2, with 12 bases in between. The CDR3 sequence is 14 residues long.

The rearrangement links TRBV20-1 to TRBJ2-1, with 11 nucleotides matching TRBD2. Trimming at V came to 0 bases and at J to 7 bases, leaving 14 bases not matched to a gene. This CDR3 contains 18 residues. Germline CDR1 and CDR2: DFQATT and SNEGSKA (reference sequence). The CDR3, as DNA: TGCAGTGCTAGAGATCTGGGTAGCGGGGGGGCAATTTTAAATGAGCAGTTCTTC. Its protein is CSARDLGSGGAILNEQFF.

This chain joins TRBV20-1 and TRBJ2-7; 9 bases align to TRBD2. J was trimmed by 5 bases and V by 6 bases; bases with no gene match: 17. The CDR3 has 16 amino acids. CDR1 is DFQATT and CDR2 is SNEGSKA in the germline V gene (reference sequence). The CDR3 protein is CSAVPWDSGSSHEQYF. CDR3 in DNA: TGCAGTGCAGTCCCCTGGGATAGCGGGAGTAGCCACGAGCAGTACTTC.

V gene TRBV27 combines with J gene TRBJ2-1; TRBD2 aligns across 10 bases. Unmatched junction bases numbered 7, after V lost 6 bases and J lost 5 bases. The V gene's germline CDR1 is MNHEY and CDR2 SMNVEV (reference sequence). This CDR3 comprises 15 residues. The CDR3 loop reads CASSELAGLNNEQFF. As DNA, the CDR3 is TGTGCCAGCAGCGAACTAGCGGGACTTAACAATGAGCAGTTCTTC.

This clonotype turned up a few times. The chain carries TRBV11-1 and TRBJ2-7; D ambiguous. The germline gives CDR1 SGHAT, CDR2 FQDESV (reference sequence). The CDR3 sequence is 15 residues long. V was trimmed by 1 base and J by 0 bases, leaving 10 bases between them. CDR3 sequence reads: CASSLVPRNSYEQYF. The CDR3 DNA follows: TGTGCCAGCAGCTTAGTTCCCAGAAACTCCTACGAGCAGTACTTC. Full variable domain (remainder filled in from reference TRBV11-1 and TRBJ2-7): EAEVAQSPRYKITEKSQAVAFWCDPISGHATLYWYRQILGQGPELLVQFQDESVVDDSQLPKDRFSAERLKGVDSTLKIQPAELGDSAMYLCASSLVPRNSYEQYFGPGTRLTVT.

The chain links TRBV4-1 to TRBJ2-7; D is uncertain. Trimming pared 0 bases from V and 5 bases from J, leaving 11 bases between. Germline values: CDR1 MGHRA, CDR2 YSYEKL. This CDR3 spans 14 amino acids. The CDR3 DNA reads as TGCGCCAGCAGCCAAGATTCCCTCATCGACGAGCAGTACTTC. Translated: CASSQDSLIDEQYF.

The table lists this clonotype with many counts. The chain recombines TRBV29-1 with TRBJ1-1; D is perhaps TRBD1 (6 bases). CDR3 length: 11 amino acids. V shed 5 bases and J shed 7 bases, with 11 bases lying between them. Germline V CDR1 and CDR2: SQVTM, ANQGSEA. CDR3 protein: CSVPGQLEAFF. CDR3 nucleotides: TGCAGCGTTCCCGGACAGCTTGAAGCTTTCTTT.

Ten or more counts support this clonotype. The genes are TRBV30 and TRBJ2-1, with TRBD1 matching 7 bases. CDR3 length: 15 amino acids. V gave up 5 bases and J gave up 3 bases; unmatched junction bases: 10. CDR1 is GTSNPN, CDR2 SVGIG, per germline (reference sequence). CDR3 residues: CAWGSGTVSYNEQFF. The CDR3 DNA is TGTGCCTGGGGGTCAGGGACAGTGAGCTACAATGAGCAGTTCTTC.

This clonotype was recorded a few times. The chain couples TRBV6-5 to TRBJ1-5, with D hard to call. The V gene's germline CDR1 is MNHEY and CDR2 SVGAGI. Trimming pared 0 bases from V and 6 bases from J, leaving 6 bases between. The CDR3 spans 13 residues. The CDR3 DNA reads TGTGCCAGCAGTTACTCTGAAGTTCAGCCCCAGCATTTT. Translating it yields CASSYSEVQPQHF.

The V gene is TRBV20-1, the J gene TRBJ2-4, with 8 bases fitting TRBD2. This CDR3 has 17 amino acids. J was trimmed by 0 bases and V by 3 bases; bases with no gene match: 10. Germline V gives CDR1 DFQATT, CDR2 SNEGSKA (reference sequence). The CDR3 sequence is CSARVTSGTLAKNIQYF. The CDR3 region has the DNA TGCAGTGCTAGGGTTACTAGCGGAACCCTAGCCAAAAACATTCAGTACTTC.

This clonotype was found many times. The rearrangement links TRBV7-2 to TRBJ1-1; a possible D gene is TRBD1 (5 bases). Germline lookup yields CDR1 SGHTA and CDR2 FQGNSA. The CDR3 is made up of 16 amino acids. V was shortened by 5 bases and J by 4 bases, with 20 bases between the two germline ends. Here the CDR3 reads CASSPDSIGSITEAFF. The CDR3 DNA reads TGTGCCAGCAGCCCCGACAGTATCGGAAGCATCACTGAAGCTTTCTTT.

This clonotype was counted a few times. This CDR3 reads CASSWGQGLPDTQYF. The CDR3 nucleotides are TGTGCCAGCAGTTGGGGACAGGGGTTGCCAGATACGCAGTATTTT. V usage is TRBV12-3 or TRBV12-4 and J usage is TRBJ2-3; the match to TRBD1 covers 10 bases. The CDR3 consists of 15 residues. V shed 4 bases and J 4 bases; nucleotides not matched to a gene: 5.

This clonotype was picked up many times. V is TRBV7-8 and J is TRBJ1-1, with D hard to call. This CDR3 comprises 17 residues. V shed 7 bases and J shed 7 bases, with 28 bases lying between them. Looked up from germline, CDR1 is SGHVS and CDR2 is FQNEAQ. The CDR3 coding sequence is TGTGCCAGCACTCGAGAGGGAACCCGTATTCTAAACGATGAAGCTTTCTTT. Translating it yields CASTREGTRILNDEAFF.

This clonotype was recorded many times. V is TRBV11-2 and J is TRBJ2-3; D is unclear. From germline, CDR1 is SGHAT and CDR2 FQNNGV. This CDR3 contains 13 residues. Trimming pared 5 bases from V and 5 bases from J, leaving 11 bases between. The CDR3 sequence is CASSLPHGDTQYF. The CDR3 DNA is TGTGCCAGCAGCCTCCCACACGGAGATACGCAGTATTTT.

This clonotype was counted ten times or more. The V gene is TRBV20-1, the J gene TRBJ2-7; weak D call: TRBD1 (5 bases). Looked up from germline, CDR1 is DFQATT and CDR2 is SNEGSKA (reference sequence). The CDR3 is 13 amino acids. V was clipped by 2 bases and J by 0 bases, with 8 bases between them. The CDR3 spells CSARSRASYEQYF. Written as DNA, the CDR3 is TGCAGTGCTAGATCCAGGGCCTCCTACGAGCAGTACTTC.

This clonotype was seen ten or more times. The chain uses TRBV24-1 and TRBJ2-1; TRBD1 agrees at 7 bases. The CDR3 runs to 15 residues. V lost 3 bases to trimming and J lost 4 bases; unmatched junction nucleotides: 5. CDR1 is KGHDR and CDR2 is SFDVKD in the germline V gene. The chain's CDR3 is CATSDEGQKYNEQFF. The CDR3 nucleotides are TGTGCCACCAGTGATGAGGGACAGAAATACAATGAGCAGTTCTTC.